The entry below describes one T cell receptor (beta chain). Its antigen remains unidentified. The source of the sample is a study of early stage breast cancer tumors. Whole-study findings and limits: Functional markers like CD4, CD8 and FOXP3 were missed in bulk sequencing. Tumors had about 2.3-fold higher T cell density than normal breast.

Measured with immunoSEQ multiplex PCR; TCRdb has only the in-frame clones, and not every one. This table holds some 30,000 clones, roughly 86% found once. The germline V gene has CDR1 GTSNPN and CDR2 SVGIG (reference sequence). The CDR3 covers 14 residues. The V and J ends lost 1 base and 4 bases respectively, with 14 bases between them. The chain combines TRBV30 with TRBJ2-7; TRBD2 might be the D (5 bases). The source is a person aged 45 to 59 with breast cancer. Sequencing used blood. In DNA, the CDR3 is TGTGCCTGGAGTGCCTGGGCGGGTCCTTACGAGCAGTACTTC. Its translation is CAWSAWAGPYEQYF.